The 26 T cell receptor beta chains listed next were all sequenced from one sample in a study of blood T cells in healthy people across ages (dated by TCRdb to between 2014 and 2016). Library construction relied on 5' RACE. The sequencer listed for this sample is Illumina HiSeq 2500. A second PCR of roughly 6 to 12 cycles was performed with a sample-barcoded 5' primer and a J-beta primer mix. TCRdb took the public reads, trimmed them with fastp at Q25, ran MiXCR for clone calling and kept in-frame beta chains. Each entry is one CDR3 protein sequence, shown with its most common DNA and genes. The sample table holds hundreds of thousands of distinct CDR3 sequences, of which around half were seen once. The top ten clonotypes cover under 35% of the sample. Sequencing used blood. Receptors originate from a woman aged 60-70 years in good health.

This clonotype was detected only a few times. The CDR3 loop is CSVWVGYGYTF. CDR3 bases: TGCAGCGTTTGGGTGGGCTATGGCTACACCTTC. The chain uses TRBV29-1 and TRBJ1-2; D is uncertain. Germline V gene sequence: CDR1 SQVTM, CDR2 ANQGSEA. The CDR3 is made up of 11 amino acids. Trimming took off 5 bases at V and 4 bases at J, with 8 bases between the two ends.

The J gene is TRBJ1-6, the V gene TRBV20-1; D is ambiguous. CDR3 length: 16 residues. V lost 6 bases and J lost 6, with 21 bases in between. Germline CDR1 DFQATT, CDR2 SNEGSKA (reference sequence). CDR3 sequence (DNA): TGCAGTGCGGGAGTGGTGGCAGGAGGCCCTAATTCACCCCTCCACTTT. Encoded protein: CSAGVVAGGPNSPLHF.

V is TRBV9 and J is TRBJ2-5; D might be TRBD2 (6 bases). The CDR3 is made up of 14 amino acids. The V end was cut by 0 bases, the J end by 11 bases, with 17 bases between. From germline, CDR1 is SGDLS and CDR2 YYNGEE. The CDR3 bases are TGTGCCAGCAGCGTAGCCGTAGCGACTAGTGGGCAGTACTTC. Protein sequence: CASSVAVATSGQYF.

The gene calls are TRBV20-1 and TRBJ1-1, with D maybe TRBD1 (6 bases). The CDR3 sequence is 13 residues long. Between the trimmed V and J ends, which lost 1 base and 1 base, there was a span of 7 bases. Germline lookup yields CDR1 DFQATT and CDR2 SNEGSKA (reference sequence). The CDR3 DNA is TGCAGTGCTAGAGTACAGGGGAACACTGAAGCTTTCTTT. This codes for CSARVQGNTEAFF.

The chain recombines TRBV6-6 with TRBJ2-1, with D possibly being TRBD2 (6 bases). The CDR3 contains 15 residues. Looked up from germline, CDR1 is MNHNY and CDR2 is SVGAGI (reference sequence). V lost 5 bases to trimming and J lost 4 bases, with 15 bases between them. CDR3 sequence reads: CASSGTAGLYNEQFF. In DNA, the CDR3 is TGTGCCAGCAGTGGGACGGCGGGGCTATACAATGAGCAGTTCTTC.

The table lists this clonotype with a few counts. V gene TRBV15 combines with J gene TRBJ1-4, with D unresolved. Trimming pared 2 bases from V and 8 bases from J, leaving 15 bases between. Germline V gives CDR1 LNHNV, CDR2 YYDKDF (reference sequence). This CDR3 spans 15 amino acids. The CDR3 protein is CATSRLRTTTEKLFF. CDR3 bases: TGTGCCACCAGCAGACTACGGACCACGACGGAAAAACTGTTTTTT.

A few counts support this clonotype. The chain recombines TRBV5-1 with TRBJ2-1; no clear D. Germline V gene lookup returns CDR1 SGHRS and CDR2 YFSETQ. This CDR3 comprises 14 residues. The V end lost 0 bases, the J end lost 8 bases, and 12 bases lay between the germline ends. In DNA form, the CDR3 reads TGCGCCAGCAGCTTGGTTGGGTCGGTCGATGAGCAGTTCTTC. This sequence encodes CASSLVGSVDEQFF.

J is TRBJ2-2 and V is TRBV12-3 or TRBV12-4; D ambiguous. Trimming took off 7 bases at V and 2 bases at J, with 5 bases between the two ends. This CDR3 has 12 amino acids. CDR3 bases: TGTGCCAGCAAGAGTAACACCGGGGAGCTGTTTTTT. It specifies CASKSNTGELFF.

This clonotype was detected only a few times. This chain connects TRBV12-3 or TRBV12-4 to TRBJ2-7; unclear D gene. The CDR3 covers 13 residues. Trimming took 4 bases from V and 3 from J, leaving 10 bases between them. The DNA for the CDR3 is TGTGCCAGCAGTTCTACAGCCTACTACGAGCAGTACTTC. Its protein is CASSSTAYYEQYF.

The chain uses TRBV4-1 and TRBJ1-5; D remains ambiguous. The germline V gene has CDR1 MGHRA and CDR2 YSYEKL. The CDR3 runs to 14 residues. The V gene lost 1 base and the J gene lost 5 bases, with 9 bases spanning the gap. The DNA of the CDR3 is TGCGCCAGCAGCCAAGGAACGCAAGATCAGCCCCAGCATTTT. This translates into CASSQGTQDQPQHF.

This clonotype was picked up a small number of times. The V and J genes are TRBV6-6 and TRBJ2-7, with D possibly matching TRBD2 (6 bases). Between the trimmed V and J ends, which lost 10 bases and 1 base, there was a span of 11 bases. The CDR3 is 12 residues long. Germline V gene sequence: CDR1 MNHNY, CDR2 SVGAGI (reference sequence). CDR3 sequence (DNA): TGTGCCACCTACGGGACTTCCTACGAGCAGTACTTC. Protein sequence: CATYGTSYEQYF.

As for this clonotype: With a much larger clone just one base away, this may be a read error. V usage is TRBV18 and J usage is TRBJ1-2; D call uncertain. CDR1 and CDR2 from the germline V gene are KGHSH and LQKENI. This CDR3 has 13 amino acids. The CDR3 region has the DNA TGTGCCAGCGCACCACCGGGTCACTATGGCTACACCTTC. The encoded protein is CASAPPGHYGYTF.

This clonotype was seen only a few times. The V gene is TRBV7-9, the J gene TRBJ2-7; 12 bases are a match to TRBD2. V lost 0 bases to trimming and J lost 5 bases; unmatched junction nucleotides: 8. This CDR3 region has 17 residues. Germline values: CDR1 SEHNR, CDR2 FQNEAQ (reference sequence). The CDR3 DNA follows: TGTGCCAGCAGCTTAGCCCAGACTAGCGGGAGAGGGGACGAGCAGTACTTC. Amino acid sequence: CASSLAQTSGRGDEQYF.

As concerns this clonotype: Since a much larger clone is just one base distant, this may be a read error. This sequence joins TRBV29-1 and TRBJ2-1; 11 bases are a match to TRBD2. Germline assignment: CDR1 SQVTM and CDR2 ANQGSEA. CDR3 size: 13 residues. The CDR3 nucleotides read TGCAGCGCTGGGACTAGCGGCTACAATGGGCAGTTCTTC. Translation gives CSAGTSGYNGQFF.

DNA for the CDR3: TGCAGTGCTAGATCAGGACTAGCTTCTATCAATGAGCAGTTCTTC. Amino acid sequence: CSARSGLASINEQFF. The genes are TRBV20-1 and TRBJ2-1; 8 bases fit TRBD2. This CDR3 comprises 15 residues. Germline V gene data show CDR1 as DFQATT and CDR2 as SNEGSKA (reference sequence). Losses at the gene ends were 2 bases for V and 6 bases for J; bases not matched to a gene: 9.

CDR3 sequence (DNA): TGCAGTGCTAGAGGGTTGAATAGAGGAAGGGTTGAGCAGTTCTTC. Translation: CSARGLNRGRVEQFF. The rearrangement joins TRBV20-1 to TRBJ2-1; D unresolved. In germline, CDR1 is DFQATT, CDR2 SNEGSKA (reference sequence). V gave up 1 base and J gave up 9 bases, with 19 bases separating them. This CDR3 is 15 amino acids long.

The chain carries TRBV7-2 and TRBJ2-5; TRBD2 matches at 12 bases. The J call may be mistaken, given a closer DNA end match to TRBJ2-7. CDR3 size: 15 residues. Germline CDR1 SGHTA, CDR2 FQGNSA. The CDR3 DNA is TGTGCCAGCAGCCCCACCGGGACTAGCGGGCGCGAGCAGTACTTC. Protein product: CASSPTGTSGREQYF.

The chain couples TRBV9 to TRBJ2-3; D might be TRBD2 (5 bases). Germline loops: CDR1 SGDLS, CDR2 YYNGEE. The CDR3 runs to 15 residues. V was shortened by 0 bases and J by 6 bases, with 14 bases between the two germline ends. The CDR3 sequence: CASSVGWGEADTQYF. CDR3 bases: TGTGCCAGCAGCGTAGGCTGGGGAGAGGCTGATACGCAGTATTTT.

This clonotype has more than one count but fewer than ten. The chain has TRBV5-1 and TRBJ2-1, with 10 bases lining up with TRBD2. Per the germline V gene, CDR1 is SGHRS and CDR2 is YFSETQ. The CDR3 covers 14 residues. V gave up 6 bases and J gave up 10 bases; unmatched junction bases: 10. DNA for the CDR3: TGCGCCAGCACGTCCCTAGCGGGAGATAGCGAGCAGTTCTTC. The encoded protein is CASTSLAGDSEQFF.

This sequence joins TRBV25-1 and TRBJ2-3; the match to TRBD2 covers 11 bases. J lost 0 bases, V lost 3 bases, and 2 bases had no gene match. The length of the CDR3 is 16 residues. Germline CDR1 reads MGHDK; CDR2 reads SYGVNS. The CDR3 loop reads CASSEGLAASTDTQYF. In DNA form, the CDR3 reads TGTGCCAGCAGTGAGGGACTAGCGGCTAGCACAGATACGCAGTATTTT.

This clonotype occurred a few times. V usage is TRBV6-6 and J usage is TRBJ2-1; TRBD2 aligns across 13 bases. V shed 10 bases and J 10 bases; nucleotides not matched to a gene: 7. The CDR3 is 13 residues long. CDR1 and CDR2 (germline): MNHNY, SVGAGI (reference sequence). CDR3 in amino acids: CAIRTSGSYEQFF. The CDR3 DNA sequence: TGTGCCATAAGGACTAGCGGGAGCTACGAGCAGTTCTTC.

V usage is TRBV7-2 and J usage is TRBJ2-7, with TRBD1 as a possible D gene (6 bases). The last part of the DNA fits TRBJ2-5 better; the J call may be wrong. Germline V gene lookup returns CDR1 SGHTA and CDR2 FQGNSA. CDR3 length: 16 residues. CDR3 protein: CASSPQQGLLQETQYF. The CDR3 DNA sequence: TGTGCCAGCAGCCCTCAGCAGGGGTTACTTCAGGAGACCCAGTACTTC.

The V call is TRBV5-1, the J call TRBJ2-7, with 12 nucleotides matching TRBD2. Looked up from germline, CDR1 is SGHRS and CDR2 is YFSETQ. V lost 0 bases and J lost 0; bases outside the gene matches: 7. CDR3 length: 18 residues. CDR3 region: CASSLGRGLAGPSYEQYF. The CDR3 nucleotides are TGCGCCAGCAGCTTGGGTCGGGGACTAGCGGGCCCCTCCTACGAGCAGTACTTC.

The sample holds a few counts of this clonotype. This CDR3 reads CASSLVLGTDTQYF. As DNA, the CDR3 is TGTGCCAGCAGCTTAGTGCTAGGCACAGATACGCAGTATTTT. The J gene is TRBJ2-3, the V gene TRBV7-2, with D uncertain. Germline V gene lookup returns CDR1 SGHTA and CDR2 FQGNSA. The CDR3 consists of 14 residues. V dropped 1 base and J dropped 1 base, with 6 bases sitting between them.

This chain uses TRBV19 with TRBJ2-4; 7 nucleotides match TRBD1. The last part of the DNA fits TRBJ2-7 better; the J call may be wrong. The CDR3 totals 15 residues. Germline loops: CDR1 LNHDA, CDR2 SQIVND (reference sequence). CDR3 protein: CASSKRQGEIYEQYF. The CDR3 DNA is TGTGCCAGTAGTAAAAGGCAGGGGGAGATCTACGAGCAGTACTTC.

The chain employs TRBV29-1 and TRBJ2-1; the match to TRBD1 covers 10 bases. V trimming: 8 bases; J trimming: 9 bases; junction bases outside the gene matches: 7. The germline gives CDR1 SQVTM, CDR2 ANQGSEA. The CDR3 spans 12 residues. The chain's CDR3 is CSSGTGDIEQFF. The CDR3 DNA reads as TGCAGCTCCGGGACAGGGGATATTGAGCAGTTCTTC.